This entry lists 4 T cell receptor beta chains sequenced from one sample in a study of human T cells and chemical hapten exposure. Time point: pre-sensitization, week 0. Specified treatment: therapeutic diphenylcyclopropenone sensitization with weekly scalp DPC. TCRdb ran MiXCR on the RACE reads and lists one entry per CDR3 protein. The data hold 300,000 to 400,000 distinct CDR3 sequences, with approximately 5% observed a single time. Sequenced material: whole blood, taken in connection with sensitization to the hapten diphenylcyclopropenone (DPC). The source of these receptors is a woman in her forties or fifties with alopecia areata. Some clones in this sample may be carry-over from other donors' samples.

The chain carries TRBV7-2 and TRBJ1-2, with D perhaps TRBD1 (6 bases). The V and J ends lost 5 bases and 8 bases respectively, with 15 bases between them. The CDR3 extends over 13 amino acids. Looked up from germline, CDR1 is SGHTA and CDR2 is FQGNSA. Written as DNA, the CDR3 is TGTGCCAGCAGCCCCAACTTTGGGGGCGGCTACACCTTC. Its protein product is CASSPNFGGGYTF. Full variable domain (missing parts from reference TRBV7-2 and TRBJ1-2): GAGVSQSPSNKVTEKGKDVELRCDPISGHTALYWYRQSLGQGLEFLIYFQGNSAPDKSGLPSDRFSAERTGGSVSTLTIQRTQQEDSAVYLCASSPNFGGGYTFGSGTRLTVV.

The V call is TRBV10-3, the J call TRBJ2-1; 7 bases match TRBD2. The germline V gene has CDR1 ENHRY and CDR2 SYGVKD. The ends lost 0 bases at V and 7 bases at J; junction bases unmatched: 3. The CDR3 runs to 14 residues. The CDR3 sequence is CAISESRGRNEQFF. CDR3 bases: TGTGCCATCAGTGAGTCGCGGGGGAGAAATGAGCAGTTCTTC.

The rearrangement links TRBV11-2 to TRBJ2-3; a possible D gene is TRBD2 (5 bases). This CDR3 has 11 residues. The germline V and J ends were trimmed by 8 bases and 4 bases, with 7 bases remaining between them. Germline V gene sequence: CDR1 SGHAT, CDR2 FQNNGV. The CDR3 bases are TGTGCCAGCGGAGCGGCAGATACGCAGTATTTT. Amino acid sequence: CASGAADTQYF.

This clonotype has ten or more counts. J is TRBJ2-3 and V is TRBV6-2 or TRBV6-3; D uncertain. V was pared by 6 bases and J by 2 bases, with 6 bases between. The CDR3 consists of 12 residues. The germline V gene encodes CDR1 MNHEY and CDR2 SVGEGT. The CDR3 spells CASSEHTDTQYF. CDR3 DNA: TGTGCCAGCAGCGAACACACAGATACGCAGTATTTT.